Given below is one T cell receptor (beta chain) in context. The source of the sample is a study of beta chain features in type 1 diabetes. Germline assignment: CDR1 MNHNS and CDR2 SASEGT. CDR3 length: 15 amino acids. V lost 3 bases, J lost 4 bases, and 14 bases lay in between. The entirety of the isolated RNA underwent reverse transcription, so expressed TCRB transcripts were sequenced. The method was immunoSEQ multiplex PCR; TCRdb's version includes in-frame clones alone and lacks a portion of them. The sample lists fewer than 900,000 clones, roughly 15% occurring once. The sequence derives from a woman aged 18-29 years in good health. Sequencing used naive CD4+ T cells from blood. V usage is TRBV6-1 and J usage is TRBJ2-3; no clear D. The CDR3, as DNA: TGTGCCAGCAGTGAGGCTCCCATAACCTCAGATACGCAGTATTTT. It yields the protein CASSEAPITSDTQYF.